The clone carrying this T cell receptor (beta chain) has just a few counts. Its antigen remains unidentified. This specimen comes from a study of T-cell memory formation after mild COVID-19. General study findings and limits: Second-wave clones peaking on day 37 lacked confirmed SARS-CoV-2 specificity. Chiefly within CM and EM were the contracting CD4+ clones; CD8+ ones were within EMRA. Balance between CD4 and CD8 was seen in clones contracting day 15 to 85, and a CD4+ lean was seen in later expanders.

Looked up from germline, CDR1 is SGHTA and CDR2 is FQGNSA. The CDR3 contains 12 residues. Trimming left V 5 bases short and J 5 bases short, with 6 bases between. TCRdb reprocessed the 5' RACE reads with MiXCR, giving one entry per CDR3 protein. Among 170,000 or so distinct CDR3 sequences listed, roughly a fifth were seen once. This chain connects TRBV7-2 to TRBJ2-2, with D unclear. The sequence came from an adult woman who had mild COVID-19 (a few samples of this study predate the infection). Cell type and time point are not known. Sequenced material: PBMCs or a T cell subset sorted from them (not recorded which). The CDR3 here is CASSALTGELFF. The CDR3 nucleotides read TGTGCCAGCAGCGCCTTAACCGGGGAGCTGTTTTTT.